This paragraph reports one T cell receptor beta chain. The data derive from a study of control samples from healthy donors and cancer patients. V was shortened by 4 bases and J by 3 bases, with 18 bases between the two germline ends. Germline lookup yields CDR1 PRHDT and CDR2 FYEKMQ (reference sequence). The CDR3 sequence is 16 residues long. Repertoires were generated with immunoSEQ multiplex PCR, while TCRdb's copy carries only in-frame clones and drops some. The sample lists approximately 180,000 clones; about 91% were seen once. The sequencing input was blood. The gene calls are TRBV13 and TRBJ1-1; a possible D gene is TRBD1 (5 bases). The TCR was taken from a woman aged 40 to 55 in good health. The CDR3 coding sequence is TGTGCCAGCAGCTGGAGGGACGGAGGATACTACACTGAAGCTTTCTTT. Translation: CASSWRDGGYYTEAFF. Full variable domain (missing parts from reference TRBV13 and TRBJ1-1): AAGVIQSPRHLIKEKRETATLKCYPIPRHDTVYWYQQGPGQDPQFLISFYEKMQSDKGSIPDRFSAQQFSDYHSELNMSSLELGDSALYFCASSWRDGGYYTEAFFGQGTRLTVV.